One and the same sample provided the 14 T cell receptor beta chains below, sequenced in a study of T cells in Graves' hyperthyroidism and ophthalmopathy. The investigators amplified TCR beta CDR3 regions from RNA transcripts. HTBI primers were used for first-round RT-PCR of the TCR CDR3. TCRdb re-analysed the multiplex PCR reads in MiXCR, keeping a single row per CDR3 protein. The sample has about 500,000 distinct CDR3 sequences; 40% to 50% are singletons. Material for sequencing was peripheral blood or thyroid tissue (not recorded which). The origin of the receptors is an adult woman with Graves' disease, either hyperthyroidism or ophthalmopathy (not recorded which).

This clonotype has ten or more counts. The gene calls are TRBV12-3 or TRBV12-4 and TRBJ2-2; 8 nucleotides align to TRBD1. CDR3 length equals 13 residues. Trimming cost V 7 bases and J 3 bases; bases outside gene matches: 1. The CDR3: CASKDRDTGELFF. CDR3 coding DNA: TGTGCCAGCAAGGACAGGGACACCGGGGAGCTGTTTTTT.

The CDR3 DNA follows: TGTGCCATCTCGGACGGGGAGGACGAGCAGTACTTC. Its protein product is CAISDGEDEQYF. The chain carries TRBV2 and TRBJ2-7; D possibly corresponds to TRBD2 (6 bases). CDR3 length: 12 amino acids. Germline CDR1 SNHLY, CDR2 FYNNEI. V was cut by 10 bases and J by 5 bases, with 15 bases left in between.

Ten or more counts support this clonotype. The gene calls are TRBV6-6 and TRBJ1-1; D is possibly TRBD1 (5 bases). Germline V lookup: CDR1 MNHNY, CDR2 SVGAGI (reference sequence). The CDR3 spans 17 residues. V was clipped by 8 bases and J by 1 base, with 23 bases between them. CDR3 DNA: TGTGCCAGCCGCAAACGTCAGGGCGCCCAGAGGAACACTGAAGCTTTCTTT. Its protein is CASRKRQGAQRNTEAFF.

The J gene is TRBJ2-7, the V gene TRBV7-2; no firm D call. Germline V lookup: CDR1 SGHTA, CDR2 FQGNSA. The V end was cut by 6 bases, the J end by 0 bases, with 12 bases between. This CDR3 has 14 residues. For the CDR3, the DNA is TGTGCCAGCAGGAGGTCAGGACCCTCCTACGAGCAGTACTTC. Its translation: CASRRSGPSYEQYF.

The V gene is TRBV20-1, the J gene TRBJ1-5; 8 nucleotides agree with TRBD1. Per the germline V gene, CDR1 is DFQATT and CDR2 is SNEGSKA (reference sequence). The ends lost 6 bases at V and 5 bases at J; junction bases unmatched: 12. The CDR3 sequence is 15 residues long. CDR3: CSALLTGGSHQPQHF. Here the CDR3 DNA reads TGCAGTGCCCTCCTTACAGGGGGAAGTCATCAGCCCCAGCATTTT.

This chain uses TRBV24-1 with TRBJ1-2; D gene unclear. V lost 3 bases, J lost 8 bases, and 6 bases lay in between. CDR3 length: 11 amino acids. Germline V lookup: CDR1 KGHDR, CDR2 SFDVKD. CDR3 residues: CATSDVGGYTF. In DNA form, the CDR3 reads TGTGCCACCAGTGATGTTGGCGGCTACACCTTC.

This clonotype occurred a few times. This chain connects TRBV7-2 to TRBJ1-5; the match to TRBD1 covers 9 bases. The junction had 4 bases not matched to a gene; V was cut back by 8 bases and J by 5 bases. This CDR3 spans 13 amino acids. Germline V gene lookup returns CDR1 SGHTA and CDR2 FQGNSA. The CDR3 DNA reads TGTGCCAGCGGGACAGGGCCGGATCAGCCCCAGCATTTT. Protein product: CASGTGPDQPQHF.

This clonotype has a handful of counts. The rearrangement joins TRBV7-8 to TRBJ2-2, with D perhaps assigned TRBD1 or TRBD2 (6 bases each). Per the germline V gene, CDR1 is SGHVS and CDR2 is FQNEAQ. Deletions cut 8 bases from V and 9 bases from J, with 19 bases between. This CDR3 has 14 amino acids. The CDR3 loop is CASGRGRTTRELFF. CDR3 DNA sequence: TGTGCCAGCGGCCGGGGGCGCACGACCCGGGAGCTGTTTTTT.

In DNA form, the CDR3 reads TGTGCCATCAGTTATGACGGAAGGAACACCGGGGAGCTGTTTTTT. Amino acid sequence: CAISYDGRNTGELFF. This chain connects TRBV10-3 to TRBJ2-2; no reliable D call. CDR1 is ENHRY, CDR2 SYGVKD, per germline. The CDR3 runs to 15 residues. Trimming removed 5 bases from V and 1 base from J, with 11 bases in between.

This clonotype was counted only a few times. V is TRBV2 and J is TRBJ2-6; D is possibly TRBD2 (5 bases). Germline-derived CDR1 and CDR2 are SNHLY and FYNNEI. Deletions cut 6 bases from V and 2 bases from J, with 11 bases between. This CDR3 comprises 15 residues. The CDR3 spells CASSLTRAGANVLTF. For the CDR3, the DNA is TGTGCCAGCAGCCTAACTAGGGCTGGGGCCAACGTCCTGACTTTC.

This clonotype came up many times. V usage is TRBV11-2 and J usage is TRBJ1-1; 7 positions agree with TRBD1. The V gene's germline CDR1 is SGHAT and CDR2 FQNNGV. V shed 5 bases and J 0 bases; nucleotides not matched to a gene: 18. CDR3 size: 19 residues. The chain's CDR3 is CASSLAGGGRDPMNTEAFF. Here the CDR3 DNA reads TGTGCCAGCAGCCTAGCAGGGGGGGGCAGGGATCCCATGAACACTGAAGCTTTCTTT. The variable domain in full, completed from reference TRBV11-2 and TRBJ1-1, reads EAGVAQSPRYKIIEKRQSVAFWCNPISGHATLYWYQQILGQGPKLLIQFQNNGVVDDSQLPKDRFSAERLKGVDSTLKIQPAKLEDSAVYLCASSLAGGGRDPMNTEAFFGQGTRLTVV.

Many counts were recorded for this clonotype. V usage is TRBV7-9 and J usage is TRBJ2-5; 8 nucleotides line up with TRBD1. The germline gives CDR1 SEHNR, CDR2 FQNEAQ (reference sequence). This CDR3 region has 17 residues. V lost 11 bases to trimming and J lost 5 bases; unmatched junction nucleotides: 22. Written as DNA, the CDR3 is TGTGCCCGACCCCACCCCGCAGGGGGCATAGGAAACGAGACCCAGTACTTC. Protein product: CARPHPAGGIGNETQYF.

V gene TRBV5-1 combines with J gene TRBJ1-2; the match to TRBD1 covers 7 bases. CDR3 length equals 14 residues. The germline V gene encodes CDR1 SGHRS and CDR2 YFSETQ. Trimming removed 3 bases from V and 4 bases from J; junction bases left unmatched: 6. The CDR3 coding sequence is TGCGCCAGCAGCTGCGAGGGGGCAGGCTATGGCTACACCTTC. This sequence encodes CASSCEGAGYGYTF.

This clonotype has a handful of counts. Sequence at one end of the junction differs from germline and may be a read error. The rearrangement links TRBV24-1 to TRBJ1-2; 7 positions match TRBD1. The CDR3 loop spans 12 amino acids. Germline CDR1 KGHDR, CDR2 SFDVKD. CDR3 sequence (DNA): TGTTCCACCGAAGGCAGGGGGTATGGCTACACCTTC. Translating it yields CSTEGRGYGYTF.